The 11 T cell receptor beta chains given below trace back to one sample, sequenced in a study of T cell changes during pregnancy in multiple sclerosis. Some clones are missing from TCRdb's copy, which holds only in-frame ones; the method was immunoSEQ multiplex PCR. Of tens of thousands of clones in the sample, approximately 90% were seen once. The material sequenced was PBMCs (not recorded whether the cells were cultured). All receptors derive from a female donor with multiple sclerosis, enrolled in a pregnancy study.

V and J are TRBV28 and TRBJ2-7; D may be TRBD1 or TRBD2 (5 bases each). The V end was cut by 6 bases, the J end by 3 bases, with 15 bases between. CDR1 is MDHEN, CDR2 SYDVKM, per germline. CDR3 length: 14 residues. The CDR3 reads CASSRDQRDYEQYF. DNA for the CDR3: TGTGCCAGCAGCCGGGACCAGAGGGACTACGAGCAGTACTTC.

The chain uses TRBV5-1 and TRBJ2-5; possibly TRBD1 or TRBD2 for D (5 bases each). The CDR3 loop spans 15 amino acids. The ends were cut back, 0 bases at V and 4 bases at J, with 13 bases in the middle. The germline V gene has CDR1 SGHRS and CDR2 YFSETQ. The CDR3 reads CASSLAEGRGETQYF. The CDR3, as DNA: TGCGCCAGCAGCTTGGCCGAGGGGCGTGGAGAGACCCAGTACTTC.

This chain uses TRBV19 with TRBJ1-2; TRBD1 agrees at 7 bases. In germline, CDR1 is LNHDA, CDR2 SQIVND (reference sequence). The CDR3 totals 15 residues. V was pared by 5 bases and J by 1 base, with 7 bases of the junction left unmatched. The CDR3 loop reads CASSSTGVGNYGYTF. In nucleotides, the CDR3 is TGTGCCAGTAGTTCCACAGGGGTGGGTAACTATGGCTACACCTTC.

The genes are TRBV7-9 and TRBJ2-2; no reliable D call. V shed 3 bases and J shed 1 base, with 9 bases lying between them. The length of the CDR3 is 15 residues. Germline V gene data show CDR1 as SEHNR and CDR2 as FQNEAQ (reference sequence). The CDR3 loop reads CASSLPQQNTGELFF. CDR3 DNA sequence: TGTGCCAGCAGCTTGCCCCAGCAGAACACCGGGGAGCTGTTTTTT.

The V call is TRBV6-7, the J call TRBJ2-3; TRBD2 agrees at 11 bases. TRBV6-7 is identified as an open reading frame with a role that is uncertain. This CDR3 spans 17 amino acids. J lost 0 bases, V lost 8 bases, and 10 bases had no gene match. The chain's CDR3 is CASAGLAVSHSTDTQYF. CDR3 bases: TGTGCCAGCGCGGGACTAGCGGTCTCACATAGCACAGATACGCAGTATTTT.

The chain has TRBV7-6 and TRBJ2-1; D remains unclear. This CDR3 region has 14 residues. Germline V lookup: CDR1 SGHVS, CDR2 FNYEAQ. V was trimmed by 4 bases and J by 5 bases, leaving 12 bases between them. CDR3 sequence: CASSYTLGDNEQFF. Written as DNA, the CDR3 is TGTGCCAGCAGCTATACCCTTGGTGACAATGAGCAGTTCTTC.

In this sample, this clone turned up once. The genes are TRBV9 and TRBJ2-7; D possibly corresponds to TRBD2 (5 bases). The CDR3 spans 14 residues. From germline, CDR1 is SGDLS and CDR2 YYNGEE. Trimming removed 0 bases at V and 2 bases at J, with 9 bases between. The CDR3 region is CASSVATGTYEQYF. The CDR3 region has the DNA TGTGCCAGCAGCGTAGCGACGGGGACCTACGAGCAGTACTTC.

This clone was observed once. V gene TRBV19 combines with J gene TRBJ2-7, with a tentative D call TRBD1 (6 bases). The CDR3 spans 14 residues. Germline CDR1 reads LNHDA; CDR2 reads SQIVND (reference sequence). Trimming left V 0 bases short and J 3 bases short, with 9 bases between. CDR3 sequence: CASSIDTGFYEQYF. CDR3 nucleotide sequence: TGTGCCAGTAGTATAGACACAGGGTTCTACGAGCAGTACTTC.

V and J are TRBV28 and TRBJ1-1, with 9 nucleotides matching TRBD1. The trim removed 6 bases at V and 3 bases at J, leaving 8 bases unmatched. From germline, CDR1 is MDHEN and CDR2 SYDVKM. The CDR3 is 15 residues long. DNA for the CDR3: TGTGCCAGCAGCCTCTTAACAGGGGGCGACACTGAAGCTTTCTTT. Its translation is CASSLLTGGDTEAFF.

The chain employs TRBV28 and TRBJ2-7; D unresolved. Trimming pared 3 bases from V and 3 bases from J, leaving 12 bases between. CDR1 and CDR2 from the germline V gene are MDHEN and SYDVKM. CDR3 size: 14 residues. DNA of the CDR3: TGTGCCAGCAGTTTTGCTAGTCTTAACTACGAGCAGTACTTC. Its protein is CASSFASLNYEQYF.

The V and J genes are TRBV7-2 and TRBJ2-7; 14 bases agree with TRBD2. Germline CDR1 SGHTA, CDR2 FQGNSA. This CDR3 is 17 amino acids long. The V segment lost 5 bases and the J segment 6 bases; nucleotides outside the gene matches: 12. The CDR3 nucleotides are TGTGCCAGCAGCCCCCCAGGGGGACTAGCGGGAGTAACCGAGCAGTACTTC. It yields the protein CASSPPGGLAGVTEQYF.